Shown below are 27 T cell receptor beta chains from a single sample sequenced in a study of identifying expanded T cells in peripheral blood. Generated by immunoSEQ multiplex PCR, the TCRdb table keeps only in-frame clones and is missing some. The table has about 130,000 clones, approximately 86% seen once; the top ten hold around 8.2%. The sequencing input was blood. The receptors come from a person aged 18 to 70 in good health.

This chain connects TRBV6-4 to TRBJ2-5, with TRBD2 as a possible D gene (5 bases). The CDR3 consists of 15 residues. The V gene lost 3 bases and the J gene lost 1 base, with 12 bases spanning the gap. Per the germline V gene, CDR1 is MRHNA and CDR2 is SNTAGT. CDR3 coding DNA: TGTGCCAGCAGTGAAACCGGGAACAGCCAAGAGACCCAGTACTTC. This codes for CASSETGNSQETQYF.

This chain links TRBV4-3 with TRBJ1-1; 10 bases map to TRBD1. The CDR3 has 14 amino acids. The V gene's germline CDR1 is LGHNA and CDR2 YSLEER. With 6 bases clipped from V and 6 bases from J, the junction kept 7 bases outside the gene matches. CDR3 DNA sequence: TGCGCCAGCAGTCCGGGACAGGGGTTCGCTGAAGCTTTCTTT. Translation gives CASSPGQGFAEAFF.

This clone has a single count. This rearrangement joins TRBV4-3 to TRBJ2-1, with 7 bases identical to TRBD1. Losses at the gene ends were 1 base for V and 6 bases for J; bases not matched to a gene: 12. The CDR3 sequence is 17 residues long. Germline loops: CDR1 LGHNA, CDR2 YSLEER. The CDR3 here is CASSQASGLGQSNEQFF. CDR3 nucleotides: TGCGCCAGCAGCCAAGCTTCGGGTTTGGGACAGTCCAATGAGCAGTTCTTC.

This chain links TRBV5-1 with TRBJ2-7, with D perhaps assigned TRBD1 or TRBD2 (7 bases each). V lost 4 bases, J lost 0 bases, and 17 bases lay in between. The CDR3 runs 16 residues. The germline V gene has CDR1 SGHRS and CDR2 YFSETQ. The CDR3, as DNA: TGCGCCAGCAGCCTCAAAACAGGGGAGGGCTCCTACGAGCAGTACTTC. The encoded protein is CASSLKTGEGSYEQYF.

J is TRBJ2-7 and V is TRBV18; 11 bases align to TRBD1. The germline gives CDR1 KGHSH, CDR2 LQKENI. The ends lost 6 bases at V and 7 bases at J; junction bases unmatched: 8. The CDR3 extends over 14 amino acids. CDR3 protein: CASSPGQGAREQYF. CDR3 DNA sequence: TGTGCCAGCTCTCCCGGACAGGGGGCGCGGGAGCAGTACTTC.

The chain has TRBV2 and TRBJ2-1; D perhaps matches TRBD2 (6 bases). Trimming removed 8 bases from V and 7 bases from J, with 18 bases in between. This CDR3 region has 14 residues. Per the germline V gene, CDR1 is SNHLY and CDR2 is FYNNEI. In nucleotides, the CDR3 is TGTGCCAGCGAGAGGGACTCGACTAGGAATGAGCAGTTCTTC. This encodes CASERDSTRNEQFF.

The J gene is TRBJ2-5, the V gene TRBV27, with 11 positions matching TRBD2. The CDR3 is 15 residues long. Losses at the gene ends were 6 bases for V and 5 bases for J; bases not matched to a gene: 8. Germline-derived CDR1 and CDR2 are MNHEY and SMNVEV (reference sequence). The CDR3 coding sequence is TGTGCCAGCAGAGGAACTAGCGGGAGAATGGAGACCCAGTACTTC. Translating it yields CASRGTSGRMETQYF.

V usage is TRBV2 and J usage is TRBJ2-5; a weak D match, TRBD2 (7 bases). V was trimmed by 8 bases and J by 5 bases, leaving 18 bases between them. Germline lookup yields CDR1 SNHLY and CDR2 FYNNEI. This CDR3 region has 14 residues. This CDR3 reads CASGEGGGRETQYF. For the CDR3, the DNA is TGTGCCAGCGGGGAAGGGGGGGGGAGGGAGACCCAGTACTTC.

The chain combines TRBV19 with TRBJ1-1, with D unresolved. The CDR3 runs to 12 residues. Trimming left V 7 bases short and J 2 bases short, with 8 bases between. CDR1 is LNHDA, CDR2 SQIVND, per germline (reference sequence). CDR3 sequence reads: CASKLPNTEAFF. The CDR3 nucleotides are TGTGCCAGTAAGCTCCCTAACACTGAAGCTTTCTTT. The full variable domain, its missing parts supplied by reference TRBV19 and TRBJ1-1, is DGGITQSPKYLFRKEGQNVTLSCEQNLNHDAMYWYRQDPGQGLRLIYYSQIVNDFQKGDIAEGYSVSREKKESFPLTVTSAQKNPTAFYLCASKLPNTEAFFGQGTRLTVV.

This chain joins TRBV29-1 and TRBJ1-1; D uncertain. Deletions cut 7 bases from V and 2 bases from J, with 8 bases between. Per germline, CDR1 SQVTM and CDR2 ANQGSEA. The CDR3 extends over 11 amino acids. CDR3 coding DNA: TGCAGCGCACCACGAAACACTGAAGCTTTCTTT. Translating gives CSAPRNTEAFF.

V usage is TRBV10-1 and J usage is TRBJ2-2, with D tentatively TRBD1 (5 bases). V was pared by 4 bases and J by 6 bases, with 12 bases between. The germline V gene has CDR1 WNHNN and CDR2 SYGVQD (reference sequence). The CDR3 loop spans 14 amino acids. The CDR3 reads CASSGTTGAGELFF. CDR3 sequence (DNA): TGCGCCAGCAGTGGGACAACTGGGGCCGGGGAGCTGTTTTTT.

This clone turned up a few times. The V and J genes are TRBV7-9 and TRBJ1-5; TRBD1 matches 9 bases. V shed 6 bases, J shed 1 base, and the junction held 7 bases outside the gene matches. The CDR3 spans 16 residues. Germline lookup yields CDR1 SEHNR and CDR2 FQNEAQ (reference sequence). The CDR3 is CASSPGTGMSNQPQHF. The DNA for the CDR3 is TGTGCCAGCAGTCCCGGGACAGGGATGAGCAATCAGCCCCAGCATTTT.

This clone occurred once. This rearrangement joins TRBV27 to TRBJ2-7, with 9 bases that match TRBD1. The CDR3 runs 12 residues. CDR1 and CDR2 from the germline V gene are MNHEY and SMNVEV (reference sequence). The V segment lost 9 bases and the J segment 6 bases; nucleotides outside the gene matches: 6. The CDR3: CASRDRASEQYF. For the CDR3, the DNA is TGTGCCAGTAGGGACAGGGCTTCCGAGCAGTACTTC.

The chain carries TRBV15 and TRBJ2-7, with a possible D match to TRBD1 (7 bases). The CDR3 is 20 residues long. Between the trimmed V and J ends, which lost 0 bases and 4 bases, there was a span of 28 bases. Germline-derived CDR1 and CDR2 are LNHNV and YYDKDF (reference sequence). CDR3 sequence: CATSREATNIKMTGTYEQYF. DNA for the CDR3: TGTGCCACCAGCAGAGAGGCTACCAACATAAAGATGACAGGGACTTACGAGCAGTACTTC. Full variable domain (outside the CDR3, taken from reference TRBV15 and TRBJ2-7): DAMVIQNPRYQVTQFGKPVTLSCSQTLNHNVMYWYQQKSSQAPKLLFHYYDKDFNNEADTPDNFQSRRPNTSFCFLDIRSPGLGDTAMYLCATSREATNIKMTGTYEQYFGPGTRLTVT.

The genes are TRBV5-4 and TRBJ2-7; 10 bases are a match to TRBD1. The CDR3 length is 15 residues. Germline V gene data show CDR1 as SGHNT and CDR2 as YYREEE (reference sequence). Losses at the gene ends were 3 bases for V and 5 bases for J; bases not matched to a gene: 8. CDR3: CASSWTGGGNDEQYF. The CDR3 region has the DNA TGTGCCAGCAGCTGGACAGGGGGAGGTAACGACGAGCAGTACTTC.

The J gene is TRBJ2-7, the V gene TRBV21-1; the D call of TRBD1 is as the table states it, not checked on the DNA. TRBV21-1 is recorded as a pseudogene. CDR3 size: 13 residues. CDR3 region: CASSKVSSYEQYF. CDR3 DNA: TGTGCCAGCAGCAAAGTCAGTTCCTACGAGCAGTACTTC.

This clone has just one count. The V and J genes are TRBV28 and TRBJ1-1; D uncertain. This CDR3 has 12 residues. Germline CDR1 and CDR2: MDHEN and SYDVKM. Trimming took 4 bases from V and 5 from J, leaving 8 bases between them. CDR3 loop: CASSSVGTEAFF. DNA of the CDR3: TGTGCCAGCAGTTCAGTGGGAACTGAAGCTTTCTTT.

The rearrangement joins TRBV11-3 to TRBJ2-3; 8 nucleotides agree with TRBD1. V was clipped by 5 bases and J by 3 bases; unmatched bases: 7. CDR1 and CDR2 from the germline V gene are SGHNT and YENEEA. The CDR3 has 15 amino acids. The CDR3 reads CASSQPGQATDTQYF. CDR3 nucleotide sequence: TGTGCCAGCAGCCAACCGGGACAGGCTACAGATACGCAGTATTTT. The variable domain in full, with the rest retrieved from reference TRBV11-3 and TRBJ2-3, is EAGVVQSPRYKIIEKKQPVAFWCNPISGHNTLYWYLQNLGQGPELLIRYENEEAVDDSQLPKDRFSAERLKGVDSTLKIQPAELGDSAVYLCASSQPGQATDTQYFGPGTRLTVL.

This chain uses TRBV5-1 with TRBJ2-6, with D maybe TRBD1 (6 bases). Germline assignment: CDR1 SGHRS and CDR2 YFSETQ. The CDR3 totals 18 residues. Trimming removed 7 bases from V and 0 bases from J, with 20 bases in between. For the CDR3, the DNA is TGCGCCAGCGGATTTACTCCGACAGGCTCCTCTGGGGCCAACGTCCTGACTTTC. As protein: CASGFTPTGSSGANVLTF.

Only one count was recorded for this clone. This chain joins TRBV2 and TRBJ2-3; weak D call: TRBD2 (6 bases). Trimming shortened V by 0 bases and J by 0 bases, and 10 bases separated the two germline ends. In germline, CDR1 is SNHLY, CDR2 FYNNEI. This CDR3 region has 16 residues. CDR3 nucleotides: TGTGCCAGCAGTGAAGCGGTAGCGGATAGCACAGATACGCAGTATTTT. It translates to CASSEAVADSTDTQYF.

This chain uses TRBV25-1 with TRBJ2-3, with TRBD2 matching 7 bases. Trimming took 6 bases from V and 0 from J; bases not matched to a gene: 15. The CDR3 loop spans 18 amino acids. CDR1 and CDR2 from the germline V gene are MGHDK and SYGVNS. DNA of the CDR3: TGTGCCAGCAGCCTAACCCCGGGACTAACGATCAGCACAGATACGCAGTATTTT. This codes for CASSLTPGLTISTDTQYF.

This clone was seen more than once but under ten times. This chain connects TRBV27 to TRBJ1-2; no definite D call. From germline, CDR1 is MNHEY and CDR2 SMNVEV (reference sequence). The ends were cut back, 5 bases at V and 3 bases at J, with 16 bases in the middle. The CDR3 is made up of 15 amino acids. CDR3 DNA: TGTGCCAGCAGTCCCGTGTTGTTCAGTGACTATGGCTACACCTTC. Translated, it gives CASSPVLFSDYGYTF.

This clone came up a few times. The rearrangement links TRBV7-2 to TRBJ1-2, with D tentatively TRBD1 (5 bases). The V gene's germline CDR1 is SGHTA and CDR2 FQGNSA. V lost 3 bases and J 2 bases, leaving 10 bases between the germline ends. The CDR3 length is 14 residues. The DNA for the CDR3 is TGTGCCAGCAGCTTCGAGGGGCAAAACTATGGCTACACCTTC. Amino acid sequence: CASSFEGQNYGYTF.

The chain joins TRBV23-1 to TRBJ1-2, with D unclear. TRBV23-1 falls under the ORF class, with uncertain function. The CDR3 has 15 amino acids. The V end was cut by 1 base, the J end by 0 bases, with 9 bases between. Here the CDR3 reads CASSQLPGPNYGYTF. Here the CDR3 DNA reads TGCGCCAGCAGTCAATTACCGGGTCCTAACTATGGCTACACCTTC.

This chain connects TRBV6-6 to TRBJ2-7; 8 bases align to TRBD1. V shed 2 bases, J shed 3 bases, and the junction held 6 bases outside the gene matches. The CDR3 consists of 15 residues. Germline V gene data show CDR1 as MNHNY and CDR2 as SVGAGI (reference sequence). The CDR3 sequence: CASSYTRTGGYEQYF. The DNA of the CDR3 is TGTGCCAGCAGTTACACGCGAACAGGGGGCTACGAGCAGTACTTC.

The chain uses TRBV21-1 and TRBJ1-4; the D segment call TRBD1 is taken from the table without a DNA check. TRBV21-1 is annotated as a pseudogene. CDR3 size: 15 residues. The CDR3 here is CASAFRGRISEKLFF. DNA of the CDR3: TGTGCCAGCGCCTTCAGGGGGCGCATTAGTGAAAAACTGTTTTTT.

The chain carries TRBV9 and TRBJ2-1; no firm D call. The CDR3 runs 13 residues. V lost 4 bases, J lost 6 bases, and 11 bases lay in between. Germline V gives CDR1 SGDLS, CDR2 YYNGEE. The CDR3 reads CASSPRSPNEQFF. CDR3 bases: TGTGCCAGCAGCCCCCGTAGTCCCAATGAGCAGTTCTTC.